This T cell receptor (beta chain) originates from a study of CXCR3-negative and CXCR3-positive naive CD8 T cells. The CDR3 loop spans 14 amino acids. Germline lookup yields CDR1 SQVTM and CDR2 ANQGSEA. Details on this clonotype: The target antigen is unknown.

UMI-labeled TRB cDNA libraries were prepared by 5' RACE. TCRdb re-called the 5' RACE reads; every CDR3 protein appears as one record, without DNA. The sample's table shows tens of thousands of distinct CDR3 sequences. Study-wide results and caveats: Diversity was high in both naive subsets and much lower in memory cells. Naive subsets displayed similar surface CD5, and TCR strength was inferred from TRB CDR3 properties.

The V gene is TRBV29-1, the J gene TRBJ1-2; the TRBD1 assignment by TCRdb is unverifiable without DNA. This clonotype was sampled from a human donor in good health. Some clones in this sample may be carry-over from other donors' samples. The sample consisted of naive CXCR3- CD8+ T cells from blood. Stated subset: CD45RO-CCR7+CD27+CD95- naive CD8+ T cells lacking CXCR3 (TNR3-). The CDR3 here is CSVEGQGANYGYTF.